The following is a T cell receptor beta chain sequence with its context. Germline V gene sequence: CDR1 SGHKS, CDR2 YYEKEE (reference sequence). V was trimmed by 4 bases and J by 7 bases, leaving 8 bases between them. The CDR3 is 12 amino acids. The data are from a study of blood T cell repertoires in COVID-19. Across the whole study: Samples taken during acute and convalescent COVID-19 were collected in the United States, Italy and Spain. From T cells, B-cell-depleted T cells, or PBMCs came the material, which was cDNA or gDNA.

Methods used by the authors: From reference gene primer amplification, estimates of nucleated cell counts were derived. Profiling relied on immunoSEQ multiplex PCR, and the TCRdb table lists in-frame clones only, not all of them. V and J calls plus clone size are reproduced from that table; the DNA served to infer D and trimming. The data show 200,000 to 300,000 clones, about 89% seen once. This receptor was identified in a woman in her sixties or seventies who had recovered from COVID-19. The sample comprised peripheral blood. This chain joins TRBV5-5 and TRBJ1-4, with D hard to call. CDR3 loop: CASSGFGEKLFF. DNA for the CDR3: TGTGCCAGCAGCGGCTTTGGTGAAAAACTGTTTTTT.